Presented here are 8 T cell receptor beta chains from one specimen sequenced in a study of cytotoxic CD8 clonotypes in ibrutinib-treated CLL. Sequencing was performed with immunoSEQ multiplex PCR; in TCRdb, only in-frame clones are kept and a portion is missing. The table records almost 250,000 clones, less than 75% of them present only once. The sequenced sample was PBMCs, obtained after 24 months of ibrutinib treatment. These receptors originate from a human donor with chronic lymphocytic leukemia.

This chain uses TRBV19 with TRBJ2-2; D is perhaps TRBD1 (6 bases). This CDR3 is built from 15 residues. Between the trimmed V and J ends, which lost 4 bases and 1 base, there was a span of 10 bases. Germline V lookup: CDR1 LNHDA, CDR2 SQIVND (reference sequence). The DNA for the CDR3 is TGTGCCAGTAGTACTGACAGGCAGAACACCGGGGAGCTGTTTTTT. Protein product: CASSTDRQNTGELFF.

The chain employs TRBV9 and TRBJ2-7, with 11 bases aligning to TRBD1. Germline CDR1 is SGDLS and CDR2 is YYNGEE. V was pared by 4 bases and J by 2 bases, with 8 bases of the junction left unmatched. The CDR3 has 16 residues. CDR3 region: CASSPRGGQGAYEQYF. CDR3 nucleotide sequence: TGTGCCAGCAGCCCTCGCGGGGGACAGGGGGCCTACGAGCAGTACTTC.

This CDR3 reads CASRSGAGEQYF. DNA of the CDR3: TGCGCCAGCAGATCAGGGGCCGGCGAGCAGTACTTC. V usage is TRBV5-1 and J usage is TRBJ2-7, with a tentative D call TRBD1 (6 bases). V was cut by 5 bases and J by 6 bases, with 12 bases left in between. The CDR3 totals 12 residues. Germline lookup yields CDR1 SGHRS and CDR2 YFSETQ.

The chain is built from TRBV5-1 and TRBJ1-5; a weak D match, TRBD1 (6 bases). The germline gives CDR1 SGHRS, CDR2 YFSETQ. V was clipped by 0 bases and J by 3 bases, with 10 bases between them. The CDR3 is 15 residues long. The CDR3 here is CASSLAGGVNQPQHF. The CDR3 nucleotides read TGCGCCAGCAGCTTGGCCGGGGGCGTCAATCAGCCCCAGCATTTT.

The chain carries TRBV6-5 and TRBJ2-4; 10 bases align to TRBD2. V dropped 11 bases and J dropped 6; count of bases not matched to a gene: 10. CDR1 MNHEY and CDR2 SVGAGI come from the germline V gene. The CDR3 covers 14 residues. DNA of the CDR3: TGTGCCGCGAAATCAGCGGGAGGGCTAAACATTCAGTACTTC. Translating gives CAAKSAGGLNIQYF.

This chain connects TRBV10-3 to TRBJ1-5; D not resolved. This CDR3 contains 13 residues. Trimming left V 6 bases short and J 2 bases short, with 8 bases between. Germline lookup yields CDR1 ENHRY and CDR2 SYGVKD. The CDR3 coding sequence is TGTGCCATCAGGGAGGAAGGCAATCAGCCCCAGCATTTT. It is translated as CAIREEGNQPQHF.

In this sample, this clone turned up a few times. V and J are TRBV4-2 and TRBJ1-5; D unresolved. This CDR3 is 16 amino acids long. Germline V gene sequence: CDR1 LGHNA, CDR2 YNFKEQ. V lost 0 bases and J lost 1, with 10 bases in between. This CDR3 reads CASSQEVGSSNQPQHF. The CDR3 region has the DNA TGTGCCAGCAGCCAAGAGGTGGGATCAAGCAATCAGCCCCAGCATTTT.

This clone was counted once. The chain recombines TRBV4-1 with TRBJ2-7; 7 nucleotides line up with TRBD1. Germline V lookup: CDR1 MGHRA, CDR2 YSYEKL. J was trimmed by 2 bases and V by 1 base; bases with no gene match: 5. The CDR3 sequence is 15 residues long. CDR3 DNA sequence: TGCGCCAGCAGCCAAGGAGGGACAGCGGCCTACGAGCAGTACTTC. This codes for CASSQGGTAAYEQYF.